This TCR beta chain was captured in a study of long-term antiretroviral therapy in people with HIV. Overall study results and limits: Transplant-donor-level diversity was not reached after ART, though diversity increased. The repertoire was dominated at all time points by clones expanded before ART. Blood obtained between the mid-2000s and the late 2010s may reflect older ART regimens. Relative to control repertoires, HIV repertoires exhibited narrower CDR3 length ranges.

Germline CDR1 reads SEHNR; CDR2 reads FQNEAQ (reference sequence). V lost 3 bases, J lost 0 bases, and 14 bases lay in between. The CDR3 is 16 amino acids. About this clone itself: As yet, its antigen is unknown.

At the survey level, the v3.0 immunoSEQ assay was run. The assay was immunoSEQ multiplex PCR, and TCRdb's table has in-frame clones only and misses some. The sample records around 43,000 clones, approximately 94% being singletons. Sequencing was performed on unsorted PBMCs, taken 9 to 9.5 years after starting antiretroviral therapy. The chain combines TRBV7-9 with TRBJ1-2; unclear D gene. The sequence was collected from a man aged 30 to 39 with HIV. The CDR3 nucleotides read TGTGCCAGCAGCTTCGATGCCGGATATTCTAACTATGGCTACACCTTC. This translates into CASSFDAGYSNYGYTF.